The clone carrying this T cell receptor beta chain was counted between two and nine times. These data belong to a study of blood T cell repertoires in COVID-19. About the research overall: COVID-19 samples, acute and convalescent, were from the United States, Italy and Spain. The cDNA or gDNA used as material had been derived from T cells, B-cell-depleted T cells, or PBMCs.

Trimming pared 1 base from V and 0 bases from J, leaving 9 bases between. The germline CDR1 and CDR2 sequences are KGHSH and LQKENI. This CDR3 contains 16 residues. In the authors' workflow: For nucleated cells, counts were estimated from reference gene primer amplification. Generated by immunoSEQ multiplex PCR, the TCRdb table keeps only in-frame clones and is missing some. V, J and clone size are those of that table, while D and trimming were read from the DNA. Of fewer than 250,000 clones in the sample, about nine tenths were seen once. This sequence was found in a man aged 25 to 40 with COVID-19, enrolled during active disease. Sequenced: peripheral blood. This rearrangement joins TRBV18 to TRBJ2-2, with TRBD1 as a possible D gene (5 bases). The CDR3 reads CASSPQGSPNTGELFF. Written as DNA, the CDR3 is TGTGCCAGCTCACCACAGGGGTCTCCGAACACCGGGGAGCTGTTTTTT.